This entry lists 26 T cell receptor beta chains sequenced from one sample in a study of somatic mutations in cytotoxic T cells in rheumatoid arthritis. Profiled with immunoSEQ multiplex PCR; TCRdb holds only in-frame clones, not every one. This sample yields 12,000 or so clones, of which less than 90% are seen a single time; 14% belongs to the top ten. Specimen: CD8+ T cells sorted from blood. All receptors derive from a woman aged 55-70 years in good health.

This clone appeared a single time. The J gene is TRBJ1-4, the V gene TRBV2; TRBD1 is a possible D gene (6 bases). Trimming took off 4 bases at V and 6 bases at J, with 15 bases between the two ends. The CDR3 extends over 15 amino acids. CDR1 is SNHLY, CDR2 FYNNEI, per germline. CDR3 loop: CASSVTGNLDEKLFF. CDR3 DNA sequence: TGTGCCAGCAGTGTTACAGGGAACTTAGATGAAAAACTGTTTTTT. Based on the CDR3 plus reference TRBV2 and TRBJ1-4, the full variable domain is EPEVTQTPSHQVTQMGQEVILRCVPISNHLYFYWYRQILGQKVEFLVSFYNNEISEKSEIFDDQFSVERPDGSNFTLKIRSTKLEDSAMYFCASSVTGNLDEKLFFGSGTQLSVL.

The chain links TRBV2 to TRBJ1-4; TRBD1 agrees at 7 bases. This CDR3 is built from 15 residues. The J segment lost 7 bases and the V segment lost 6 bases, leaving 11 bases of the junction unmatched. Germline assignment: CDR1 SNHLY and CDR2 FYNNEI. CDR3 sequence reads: CASRLLGTVIEKLFF. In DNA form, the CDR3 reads TGTGCCAGCAGACTTTTAGGGACAGTAATTGAAAAACTGTTTTTT.

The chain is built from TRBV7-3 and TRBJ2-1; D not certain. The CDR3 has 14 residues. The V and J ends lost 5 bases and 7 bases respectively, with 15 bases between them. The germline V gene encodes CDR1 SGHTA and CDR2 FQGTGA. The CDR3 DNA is TGTGCCAGCAGCACCCCCGACACCCCAAATGAGCAGTTCTTC. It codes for CASSTPDTPNEQFF. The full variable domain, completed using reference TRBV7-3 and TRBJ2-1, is GAGVSQTPSNKVTEKGKYVELRCDPISGHTALYWYRQSLGQGPEFLIYFQGTGAADDSGLPNDRFFAVRPEGSVSTLKIQRTERGDSAVYLCASSTPDTPNEQFFGPGTRLTVL.

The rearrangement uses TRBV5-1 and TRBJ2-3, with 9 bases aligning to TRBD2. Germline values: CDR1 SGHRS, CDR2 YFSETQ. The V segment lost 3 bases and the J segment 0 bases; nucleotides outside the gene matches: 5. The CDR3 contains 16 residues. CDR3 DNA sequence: TGCGCCAGCAGCTCCATAGCGGGAGATAGCACAGATACGCAGTATTTT. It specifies CASSSIAGDSTDTQYF.

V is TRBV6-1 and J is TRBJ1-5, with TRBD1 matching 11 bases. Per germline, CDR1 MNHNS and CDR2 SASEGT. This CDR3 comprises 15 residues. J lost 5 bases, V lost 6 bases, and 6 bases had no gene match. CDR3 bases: TGTGCCAGCAGGGACAGGGGGCGGGAAGATCAGCCCCAGCATTTT. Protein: CASRDRGREDQPQHF.

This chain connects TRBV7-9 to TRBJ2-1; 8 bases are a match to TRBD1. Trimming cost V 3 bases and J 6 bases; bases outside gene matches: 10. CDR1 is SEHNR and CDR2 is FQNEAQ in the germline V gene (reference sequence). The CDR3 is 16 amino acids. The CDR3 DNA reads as TGTGCCAGCAGCTTCGGAACAGGGGGTACGGGCAATGAGCAGTTCTTC. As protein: CASSFGTGGTGNEQFF.

In DNA form, the CDR3 reads TGTGCCAGCAGTTCACTAGCGAGCACAGATACGCAGTATTTT. It yields the protein CASSSLASTDTQYF. The rearrangement links TRBV27 to TRBJ2-3, with 7 bases identical to TRBD2. V lost 4 bases and J lost 0; bases outside the gene matches: 1. The CDR3 is 14 amino acids. The germline V gene has CDR1 MNHEY and CDR2 SMNVEV (reference sequence).

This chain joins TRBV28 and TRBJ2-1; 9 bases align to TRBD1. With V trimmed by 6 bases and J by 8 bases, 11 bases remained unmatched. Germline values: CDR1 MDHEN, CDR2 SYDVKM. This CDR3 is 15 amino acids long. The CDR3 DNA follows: TGTGCCAGCAGGGGGGAGGGACAGGGTAAACATGAGCAGTTCTTC. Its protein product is CASRGEGQGKHEQFF.

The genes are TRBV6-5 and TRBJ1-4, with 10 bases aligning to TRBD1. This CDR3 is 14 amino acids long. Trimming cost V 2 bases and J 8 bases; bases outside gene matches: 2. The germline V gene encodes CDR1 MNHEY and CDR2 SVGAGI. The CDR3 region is CASSYGTGVEKLFF. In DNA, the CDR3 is TGTGCCAGCAGTTACGGGACAGGGGTAGAAAAACTGTTTTTT.

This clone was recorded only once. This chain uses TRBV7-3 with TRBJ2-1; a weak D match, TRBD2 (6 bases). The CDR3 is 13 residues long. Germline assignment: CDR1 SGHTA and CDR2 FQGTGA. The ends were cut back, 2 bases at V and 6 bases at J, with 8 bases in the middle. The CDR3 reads CASSLGGGNEQFF. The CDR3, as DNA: TGTGCCAGCAGCTTAGGGGGAGGCAATGAGCAGTTCTTC.

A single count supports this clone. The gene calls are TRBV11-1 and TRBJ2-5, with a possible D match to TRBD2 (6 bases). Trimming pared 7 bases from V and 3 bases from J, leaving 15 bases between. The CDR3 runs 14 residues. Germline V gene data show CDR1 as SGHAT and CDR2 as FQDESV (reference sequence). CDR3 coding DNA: TGTGCCAGCACCTCGTCGGGCGGGAAAGAGACCCAGTACTTC. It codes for CASTSSGGKETQYF.

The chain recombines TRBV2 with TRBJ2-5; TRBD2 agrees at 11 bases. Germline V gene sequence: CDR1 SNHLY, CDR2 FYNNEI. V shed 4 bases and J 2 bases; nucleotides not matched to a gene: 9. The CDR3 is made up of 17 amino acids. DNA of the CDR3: TGTGCCAGCAGTGTTTTAGCGGGGGGGGCGAATCAAGAGACCCAGTACTTC. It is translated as CASSVLAGGANQETQYF. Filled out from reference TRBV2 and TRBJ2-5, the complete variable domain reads EPEVTQTPSHQVTQMGQEVILRCVPISNHLYFYWYRQILGQKVEFLVSFYNNEISEKSEIFDDQFSVERPDGSNFTLKIRSTKLEDSAMYFCASSVLAGGANQETQYFGPGTRLLVL.

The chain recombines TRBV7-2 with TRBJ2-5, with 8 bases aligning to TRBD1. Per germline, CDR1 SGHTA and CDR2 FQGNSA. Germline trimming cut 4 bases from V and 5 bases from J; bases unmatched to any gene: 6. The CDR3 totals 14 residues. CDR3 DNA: TGTGCCAGCAGCTCCGACAGGGGCGGGGAGACCCAGTACTTC. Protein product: CASSSDRGGETQYF.

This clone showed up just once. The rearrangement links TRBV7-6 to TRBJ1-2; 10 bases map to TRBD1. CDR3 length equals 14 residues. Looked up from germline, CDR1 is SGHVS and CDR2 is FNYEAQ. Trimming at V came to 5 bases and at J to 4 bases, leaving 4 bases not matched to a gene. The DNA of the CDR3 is TGTGCCAGCAGCGGGAGGACAGGGGGCTATGGCTACACCTTC. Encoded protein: CASSGRTGGYGYTF.

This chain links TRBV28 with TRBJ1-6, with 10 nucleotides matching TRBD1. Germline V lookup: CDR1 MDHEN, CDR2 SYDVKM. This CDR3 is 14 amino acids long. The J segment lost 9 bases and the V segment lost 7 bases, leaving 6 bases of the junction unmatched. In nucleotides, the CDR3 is TGTGCCAGCAACTTCGACAGGGGGCTTTCACCCCTCCACTTT. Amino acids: CASNFDRGLSPLHF.

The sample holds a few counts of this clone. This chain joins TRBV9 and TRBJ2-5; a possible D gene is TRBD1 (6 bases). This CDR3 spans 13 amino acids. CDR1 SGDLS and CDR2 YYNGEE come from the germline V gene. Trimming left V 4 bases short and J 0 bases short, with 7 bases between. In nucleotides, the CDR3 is TGTGCCAGCAGCCGGGACAACCAAGAGACCCAGTACTTC. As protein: CASSRDNQETQYF.

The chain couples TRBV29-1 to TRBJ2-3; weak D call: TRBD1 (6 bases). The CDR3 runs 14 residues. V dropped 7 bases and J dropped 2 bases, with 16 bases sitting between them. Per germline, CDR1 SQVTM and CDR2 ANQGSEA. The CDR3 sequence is CSAYGDKSTDTQYF. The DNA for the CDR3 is TGCAGCGCCTATGGGGACAAATCCACAGATACGCAGTATTTT.

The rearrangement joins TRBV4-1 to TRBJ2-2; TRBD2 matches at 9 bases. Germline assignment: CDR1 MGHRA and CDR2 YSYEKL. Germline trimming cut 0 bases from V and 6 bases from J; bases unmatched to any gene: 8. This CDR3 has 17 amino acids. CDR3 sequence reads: CASSQEALAGLAGELFF. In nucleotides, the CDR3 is TGCGCCAGCAGCCAAGAGGCGCTAGCGGGGCTAGCCGGGGAGCTGTTTTTT.

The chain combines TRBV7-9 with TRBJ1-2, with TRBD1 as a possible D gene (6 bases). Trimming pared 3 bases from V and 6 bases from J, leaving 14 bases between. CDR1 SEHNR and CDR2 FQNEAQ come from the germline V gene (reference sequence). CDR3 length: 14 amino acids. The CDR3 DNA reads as TGTGCCAGCAGCTTTCCGGGGGGCGGTAATGGCTACACCTTC. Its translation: CASSFPGGGNGYTF.

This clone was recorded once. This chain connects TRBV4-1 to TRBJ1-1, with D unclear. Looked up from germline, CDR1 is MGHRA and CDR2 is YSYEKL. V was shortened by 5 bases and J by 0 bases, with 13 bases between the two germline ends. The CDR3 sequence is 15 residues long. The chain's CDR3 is CASSVTGELNTEAFF. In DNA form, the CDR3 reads TGCGCCAGCAGCGTTACGGGAGAGCTGAACACTGAAGCTTTCTTT.

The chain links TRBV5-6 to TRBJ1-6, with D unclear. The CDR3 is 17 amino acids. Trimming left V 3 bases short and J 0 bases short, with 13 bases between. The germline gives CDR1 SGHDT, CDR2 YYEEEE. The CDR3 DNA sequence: TGTGCCAGCAGCTCGAGCCGGGTTGGCTCCTATAATTCACCCCTCCACTTT. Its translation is CASSSSRVGSYNSPLHF.

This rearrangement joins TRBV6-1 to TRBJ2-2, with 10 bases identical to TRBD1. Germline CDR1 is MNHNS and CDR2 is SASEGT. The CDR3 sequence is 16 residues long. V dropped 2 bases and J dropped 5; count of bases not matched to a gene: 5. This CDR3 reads CASSEPPGQGTGELFF. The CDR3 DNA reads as TGTGCCAGCAGTGAACCCCCGGGACAGGGGACCGGGGAGCTGTTTTTT.

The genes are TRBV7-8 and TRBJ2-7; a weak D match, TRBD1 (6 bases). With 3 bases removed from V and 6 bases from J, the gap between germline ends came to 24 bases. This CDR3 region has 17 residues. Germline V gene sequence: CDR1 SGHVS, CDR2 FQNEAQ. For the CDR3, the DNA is TGTGCCAGCAGCTTGGGCTCGAGACAGGCTATACGTGTCGAGCAGTACTTC. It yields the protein CASSLGSRQAIRVEQYF. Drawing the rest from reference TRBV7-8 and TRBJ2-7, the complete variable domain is GAGVSQSPRYKVAKRGQDVALRCDPISGHVSLFWYQQALGQGPEFLTYFQNEAQLDKSGLPSDRFFAERPEGSVSTLKIQRTQQEDSAVYLCASSLGSRQAIRVEQYFGPGTRLTVT.

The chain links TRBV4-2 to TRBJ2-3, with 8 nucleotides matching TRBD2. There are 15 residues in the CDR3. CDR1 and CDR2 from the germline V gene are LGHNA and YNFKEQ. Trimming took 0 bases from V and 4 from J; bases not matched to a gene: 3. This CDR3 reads CASSQDGGEADTQYF. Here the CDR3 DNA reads TGTGCCAGCAGCCAAGACGGGGGGGAGGCAGATACGCAGTATTTT.

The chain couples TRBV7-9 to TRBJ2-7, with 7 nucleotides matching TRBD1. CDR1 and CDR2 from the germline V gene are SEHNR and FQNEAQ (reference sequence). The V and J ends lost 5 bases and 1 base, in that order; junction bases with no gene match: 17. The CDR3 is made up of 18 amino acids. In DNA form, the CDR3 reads TGTGCCAGCAGCCCATCCGTCACACAGGGGAGTATGTCCTACGAGCAGTACTTC. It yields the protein CASSPSVTQGSMSYEQYF.

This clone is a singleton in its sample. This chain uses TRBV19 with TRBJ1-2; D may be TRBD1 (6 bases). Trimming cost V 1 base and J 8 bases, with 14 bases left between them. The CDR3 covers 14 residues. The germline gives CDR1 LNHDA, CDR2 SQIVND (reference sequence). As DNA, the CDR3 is TGTGCCAGTAGTATAGTAGAGCGGGGGCGAGGCTACACCTTC. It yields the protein CASSIVERGRGYTF.